The source of this TCR beta chain is a study of blood T cell repertoires in COVID-19. At the level of the study: Some COVID-19 samples were acute and others convalescent; all came from the United States, Italy and Spain. From T cells, B-cell-depleted T cells, or PBMCs came the material, which was cDNA or gDNA.

Trimming removed 3 bases from V and 2 bases from J, with 7 bases in between. The length of the CDR3 is 13 residues. Germline V gives CDR1 SGHTA, CDR2 FQGNSA. Under the authors' procedure: Estimation of nucleated cell counts relied on the amplification of reference gene primers. Assay used: immunoSEQ multiplex PCR; TCRdb lists only in-frame clones, some missing. The V and J calls and clone size were taken over from that table, and D and trimming were inferred from the DNA. The sample contains tens of thousands of clones, around 81% of which appear only once. The chain uses TRBV7-2 and TRBJ2-5; no clear D. This TCR derives from a man older than 75 with acute or convalescent COVID-19. The specimen was peripheral blood. This chain's CDR3 is CASSFHRQETQYF. For the CDR3, the DNA is TGTGCCAGCAGCTTTCATCGGCAAGAGACCCAGTACTTC.